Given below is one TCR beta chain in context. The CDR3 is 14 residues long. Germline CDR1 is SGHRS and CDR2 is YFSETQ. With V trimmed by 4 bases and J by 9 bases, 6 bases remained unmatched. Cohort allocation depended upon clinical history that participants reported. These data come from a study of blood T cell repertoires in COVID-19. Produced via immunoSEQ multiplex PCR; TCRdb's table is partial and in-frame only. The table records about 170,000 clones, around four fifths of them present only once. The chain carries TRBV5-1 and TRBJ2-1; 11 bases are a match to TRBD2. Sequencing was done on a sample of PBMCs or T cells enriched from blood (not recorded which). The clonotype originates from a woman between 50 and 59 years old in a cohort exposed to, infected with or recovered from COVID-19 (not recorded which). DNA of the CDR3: TGCGCCAGCAGCCCCTTAGCGGGAGGGAGTGAGCAGTTCTTC. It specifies CASSPLAGGSEQFF. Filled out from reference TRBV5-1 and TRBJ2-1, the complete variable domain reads KAGVTQTPRYLIKTRGQQVTLSCSPISGHRSVSWYQQTPGQGLQFLFEYFSETQRNKGNFPGRFSGRQFSNSRSEMNVSTLELGDSALYLCASSPLAGGSEQFFGPGTRLTVL.